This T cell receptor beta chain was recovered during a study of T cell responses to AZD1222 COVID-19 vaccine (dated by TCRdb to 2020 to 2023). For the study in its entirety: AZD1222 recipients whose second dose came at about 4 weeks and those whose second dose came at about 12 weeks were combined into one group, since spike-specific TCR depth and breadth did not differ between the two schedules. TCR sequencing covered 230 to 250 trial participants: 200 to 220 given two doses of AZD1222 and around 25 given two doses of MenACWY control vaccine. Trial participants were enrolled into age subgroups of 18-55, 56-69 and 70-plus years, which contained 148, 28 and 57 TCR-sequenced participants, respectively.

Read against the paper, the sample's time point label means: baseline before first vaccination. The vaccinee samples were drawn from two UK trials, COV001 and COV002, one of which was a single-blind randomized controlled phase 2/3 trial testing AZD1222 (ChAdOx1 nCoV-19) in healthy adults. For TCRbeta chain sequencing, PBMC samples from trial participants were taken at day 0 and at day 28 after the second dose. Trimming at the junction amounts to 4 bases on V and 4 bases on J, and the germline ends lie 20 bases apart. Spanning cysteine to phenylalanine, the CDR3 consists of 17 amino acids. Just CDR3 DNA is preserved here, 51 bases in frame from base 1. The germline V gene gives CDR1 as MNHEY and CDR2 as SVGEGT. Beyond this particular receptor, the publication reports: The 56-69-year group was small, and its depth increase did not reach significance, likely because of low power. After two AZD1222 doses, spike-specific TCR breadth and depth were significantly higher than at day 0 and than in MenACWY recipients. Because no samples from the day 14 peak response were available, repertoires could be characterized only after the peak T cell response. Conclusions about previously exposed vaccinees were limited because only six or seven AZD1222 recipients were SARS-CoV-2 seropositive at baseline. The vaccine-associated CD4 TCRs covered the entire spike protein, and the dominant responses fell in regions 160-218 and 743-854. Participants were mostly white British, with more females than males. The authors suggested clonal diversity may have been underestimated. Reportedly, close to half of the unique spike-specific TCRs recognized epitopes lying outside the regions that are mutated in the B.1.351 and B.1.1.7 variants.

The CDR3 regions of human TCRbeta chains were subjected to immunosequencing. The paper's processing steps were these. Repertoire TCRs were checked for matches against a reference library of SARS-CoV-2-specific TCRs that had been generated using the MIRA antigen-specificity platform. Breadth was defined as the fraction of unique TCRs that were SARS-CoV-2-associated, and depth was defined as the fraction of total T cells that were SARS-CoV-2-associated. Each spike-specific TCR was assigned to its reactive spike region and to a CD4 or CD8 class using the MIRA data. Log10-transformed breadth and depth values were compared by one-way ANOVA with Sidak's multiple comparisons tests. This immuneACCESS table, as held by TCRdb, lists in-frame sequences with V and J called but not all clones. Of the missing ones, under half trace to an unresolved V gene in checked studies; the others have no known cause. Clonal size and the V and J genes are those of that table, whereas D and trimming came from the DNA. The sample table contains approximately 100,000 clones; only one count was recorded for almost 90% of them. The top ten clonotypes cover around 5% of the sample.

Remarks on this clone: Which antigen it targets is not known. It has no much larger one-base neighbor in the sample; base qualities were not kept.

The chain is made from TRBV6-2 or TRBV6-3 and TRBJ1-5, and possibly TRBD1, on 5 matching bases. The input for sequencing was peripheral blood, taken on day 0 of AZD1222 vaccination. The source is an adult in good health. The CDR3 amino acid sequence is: CASSSYPEGTRNQPQHF. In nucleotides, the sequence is TGTGCCAGCAGTTCTTACCCGGAAGGGACCAGGAATCAGCCCCAGCATTTT.